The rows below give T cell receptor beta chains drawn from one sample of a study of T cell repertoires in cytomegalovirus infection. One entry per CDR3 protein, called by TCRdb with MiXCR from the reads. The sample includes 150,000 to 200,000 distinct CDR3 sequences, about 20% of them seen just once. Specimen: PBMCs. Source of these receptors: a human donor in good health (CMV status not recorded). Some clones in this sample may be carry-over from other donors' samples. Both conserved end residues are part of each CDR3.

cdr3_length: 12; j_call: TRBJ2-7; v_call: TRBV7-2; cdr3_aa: CASSLGNTLQYF
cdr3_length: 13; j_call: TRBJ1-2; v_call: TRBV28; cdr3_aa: CASLPGTGNGYTF
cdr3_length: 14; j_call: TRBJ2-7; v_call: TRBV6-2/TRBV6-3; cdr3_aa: CASSPTSFGYEQYF
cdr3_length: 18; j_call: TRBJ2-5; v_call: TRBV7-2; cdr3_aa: CASSPEWTGGVHQETQYF
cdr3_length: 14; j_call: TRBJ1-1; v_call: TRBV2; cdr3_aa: CASSQNQGSTEAFF
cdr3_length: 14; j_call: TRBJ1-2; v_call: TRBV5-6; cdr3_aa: CASSLGREFYGYTF
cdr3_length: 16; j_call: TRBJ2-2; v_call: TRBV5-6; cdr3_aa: CASSPDGGRGTGELFF
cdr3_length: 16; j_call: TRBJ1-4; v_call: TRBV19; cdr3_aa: CASSKEVGGPKEKLFF
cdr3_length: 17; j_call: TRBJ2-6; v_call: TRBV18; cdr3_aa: CASSPPSPGAGANVLTF
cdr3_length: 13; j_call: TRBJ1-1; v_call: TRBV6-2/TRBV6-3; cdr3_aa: CASSKTVNTEAFF
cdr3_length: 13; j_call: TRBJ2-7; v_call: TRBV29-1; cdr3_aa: CSVRRGQSYEQYF
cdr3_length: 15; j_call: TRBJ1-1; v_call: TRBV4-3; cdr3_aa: CASSQERRGNTEAFF
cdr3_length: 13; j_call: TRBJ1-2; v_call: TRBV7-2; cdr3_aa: CASSLGQGYGYTF
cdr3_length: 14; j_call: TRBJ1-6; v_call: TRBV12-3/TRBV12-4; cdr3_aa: CASFPSGTGEPLHF
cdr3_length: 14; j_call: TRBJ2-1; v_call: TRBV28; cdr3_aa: CASSLLRVNNEQFF
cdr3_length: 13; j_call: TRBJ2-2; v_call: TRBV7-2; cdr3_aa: CASSSQGGGELFF
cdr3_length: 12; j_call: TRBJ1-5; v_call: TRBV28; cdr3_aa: CASKEGNQPQHF
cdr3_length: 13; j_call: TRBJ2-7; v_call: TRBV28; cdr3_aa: CASSPRGGTEQYF
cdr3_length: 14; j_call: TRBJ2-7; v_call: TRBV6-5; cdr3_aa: CASSAGTVAYEQYF
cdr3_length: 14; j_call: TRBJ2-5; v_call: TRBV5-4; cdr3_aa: CASSSKGAGETQYF
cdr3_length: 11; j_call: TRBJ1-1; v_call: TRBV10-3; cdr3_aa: CAIRETDKAFF
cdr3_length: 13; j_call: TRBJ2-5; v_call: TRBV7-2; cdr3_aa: CASSLEVAETQYF
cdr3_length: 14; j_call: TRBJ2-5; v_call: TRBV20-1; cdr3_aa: CSARVQGREETQYF
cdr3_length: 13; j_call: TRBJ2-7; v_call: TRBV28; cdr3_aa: CASRTGGTYEQYF
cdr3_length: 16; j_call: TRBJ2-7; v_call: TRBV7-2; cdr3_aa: CASSRDSGRVSTEQYF
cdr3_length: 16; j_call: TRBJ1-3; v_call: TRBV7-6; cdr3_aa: CASSLGQAISGNTIYF
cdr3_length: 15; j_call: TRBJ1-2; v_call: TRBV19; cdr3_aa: CASTRSRLLDYGYTF
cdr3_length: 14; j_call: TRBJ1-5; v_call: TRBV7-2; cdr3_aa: CASSSSGGNQPQHF
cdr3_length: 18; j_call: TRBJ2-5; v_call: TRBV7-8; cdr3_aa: CASSLGTSGRAGEETQYF
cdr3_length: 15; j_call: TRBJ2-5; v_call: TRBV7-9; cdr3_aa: CASSLLVVQVETQYF
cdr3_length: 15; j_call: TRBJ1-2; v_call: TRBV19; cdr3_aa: CASSIQGWRDYGYTF
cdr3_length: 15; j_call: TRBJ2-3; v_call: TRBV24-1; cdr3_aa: CATSLGSSSTDTQYF
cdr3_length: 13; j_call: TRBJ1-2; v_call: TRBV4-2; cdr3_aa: CASSQGNLYGYTF
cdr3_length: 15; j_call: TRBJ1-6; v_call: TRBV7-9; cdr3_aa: CASSNGPADNSPLHF
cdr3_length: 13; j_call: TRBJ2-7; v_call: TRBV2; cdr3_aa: CASSETSGRRANF
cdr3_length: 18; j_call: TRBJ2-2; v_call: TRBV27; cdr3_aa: CASSSGTSGGLTGGELFF
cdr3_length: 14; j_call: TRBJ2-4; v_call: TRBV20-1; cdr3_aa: CSASGDLPKNIQYF
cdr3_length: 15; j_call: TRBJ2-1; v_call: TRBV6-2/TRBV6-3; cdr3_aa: CASSRRLADNNEQFF
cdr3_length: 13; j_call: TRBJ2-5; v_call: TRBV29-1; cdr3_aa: CSVEISGGATQYF
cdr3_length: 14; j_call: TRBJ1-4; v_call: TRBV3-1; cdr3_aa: CASSHGQKNEKLFF
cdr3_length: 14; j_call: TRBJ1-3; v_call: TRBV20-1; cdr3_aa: CSARDRRSGNTIYF